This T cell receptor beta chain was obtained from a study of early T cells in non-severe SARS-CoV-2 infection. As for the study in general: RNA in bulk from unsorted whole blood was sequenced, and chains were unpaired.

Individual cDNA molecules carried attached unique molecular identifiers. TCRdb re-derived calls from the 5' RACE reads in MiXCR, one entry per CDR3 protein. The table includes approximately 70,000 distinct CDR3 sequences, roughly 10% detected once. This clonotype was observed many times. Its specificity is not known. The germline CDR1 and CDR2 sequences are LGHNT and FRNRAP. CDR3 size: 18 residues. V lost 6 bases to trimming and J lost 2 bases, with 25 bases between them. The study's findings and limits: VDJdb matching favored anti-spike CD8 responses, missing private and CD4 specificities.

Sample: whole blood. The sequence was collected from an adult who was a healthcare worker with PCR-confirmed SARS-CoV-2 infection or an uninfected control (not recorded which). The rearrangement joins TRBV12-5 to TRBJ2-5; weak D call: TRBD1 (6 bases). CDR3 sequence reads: CASGYLGDNPFIQETQYF. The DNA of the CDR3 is TGTGCTAGTGGGTACCTAGGGGACAACCCGTTCATTCAAGAGACCCAGTACTTC.